A single sample is the source of the 30 T cell receptor beta chains below, sequenced in a study of T cell changes during pregnancy in multiple sclerosis. The method was immunoSEQ multiplex PCR; TCRdb's version includes in-frame clones alone and lacks a portion of them. The data contain 30,000 to 50,000 clones, almost 95% of them singletons. The sample here was CD4+ T cells from peripheral blood mononuclear cells, taken after pregnancy. These receptors originate from a female donor with multiple sclerosis, enrolled in a pregnancy study.

The V and J genes are TRBV7-6 and TRBJ1-5; no definite D call. The V end lost 1 base, the J end lost 0 bases, and 13 bases lay between the germline ends. Germline values: CDR1 SGHVS, CDR2 FNYEAQ. This CDR3 region has 17 residues. Here the CDR3 reads CASSLGSGPFSNQPQHF. CDR3 in DNA: TGTGCCAGCAGCTTAGGATCAGGTCCGTTTAGCAATCAGCCCCAGCATTTT.

J is TRBJ2-5 and V is TRBV7-3; D is perhaps TRBD2 (6 bases). The V end was cut by 5 bases, the J end by 4 bases, with 11 bases between. This CDR3 has 13 amino acids. In germline, CDR1 is SGHTA, CDR2 FQGTGA. CDR3 in DNA: TGTGCCAGCAGCCCTATGGGGGGAGAGACCCAGTACTTC. This translates into CASSPMGGETQYF.

The rearrangement uses TRBV9 and TRBJ1-1; possible D gene TRBD1, 5 bases. There are 15 residues in the CDR3. Germline lookup yields CDR1 SGDLS and CDR2 YYNGEE. V lost 3 bases, J lost 1 base, and 13 bases lay in between. As DNA, the CDR3 is TGTGCCAGCAGCGAAACGGGACTCAGGAACACTGAAGCTTTCTTT. Translating gives CASSETGLRNTEAFF.

This sequence joins TRBV7-9 and TRBJ2-6; 8 nucleotides line up with TRBD1. The V gene's germline CDR1 is SEHNR and CDR2 FQNEAQ (reference sequence). This CDR3 contains 18 residues. The trim removed 5 bases at V and 0 bases at J, leaving 9 bases unmatched. The chain's CDR3 is CASSVPGQANSGANVLTF. The CDR3 DNA sequence: TGTGCCAGCAGCGTCCCGGGACAGGCTAACTCTGGGGCCAACGTCCTGACTTTC.

The chain employs TRBV5-6 and TRBJ1-2, with D perhaps matching TRBD1 (5 bases). Germline CDR1 reads SGHDT; CDR2 reads YYEEEE. V was cut by 5 bases and J by 5 bases, with 16 bases left in between. CDR3 length equals 14 residues. CDR3 residues: CASSTDSGEYGYTF. The CDR3, as DNA: TGTGCCAGCAGTACTGACAGCGGGGAGTATGGCTACACCTTC.

The V and J genes are TRBV11-2 and TRBJ2-7; possible D gene TRBD2, 5 bases. Trimming shortened V by 5 bases and J by 0 bases, and 11 bases separated the two germline ends. The length of the CDR3 is 14 residues. Germline lookup yields CDR1 SGHAT and CDR2 FQNNGV. CDR3 in amino acids: CASSDSGISYEQYF. DNA for the CDR3: TGTGCCAGCAGCGATTCCGGGATCTCCTACGAGCAGTACTTC.

The chain couples TRBV5-1 to TRBJ2-7, with a possible D match to TRBD1 (6 bases). The V gene's germline CDR1 is SGHRS and CDR2 YFSETQ. V was cut by 3 bases and J by 6 bases, with 19 bases left in between. This CDR3 contains 15 residues. The CDR3 nucleotides are TGCGCCAGCAGCTCCCAAACAGGGTTGGAAGGCGAGCAGTACTTC. Its translation: CASSSQTGLEGEQYF.

CDR3 loop: CASSSPAISNTEAFF. In DNA, the CDR3 is TGTGCCAGCAGTTCCCCCGCGATTTCGAACACTGAAGCTTTCTTT. The chain recombines TRBV27 with TRBJ1-1; the D is unclear. This CDR3 comprises 15 residues. With 4 bases removed from V and 1 base from J, the gap between germline ends came to 13 bases. Germline-derived CDR1 and CDR2 are MNHEY and SMNVEV (reference sequence).

The chain uses TRBV5-1 and TRBJ2-7, with 7 positions matching TRBD1. Germline CDR1 reads SGHRS; CDR2 reads YFSETQ. The CDR3 loop spans 14 amino acids. V lost 2 bases to trimming and J lost 6 bases; unmatched junction nucleotides: 8. Here the CDR3 DNA reads TGCGCCAGCAGCTTTACCGGGACAGTCCTCGAGCAGTACTTC. The encoded protein is CASSFTGTVLEQYF.

The chain joins TRBV5-1 to TRBJ1-2; 7 bases fit TRBD1. V was clipped by 3 bases and J by 6 bases; unmatched bases: 14. The CDR3 is 16 amino acids. Per the germline V gene, CDR1 is SGHRS and CDR2 is YFSETQ. The CDR3 sequence is CASSSPPDRARNGYTF. CDR3 DNA sequence: TGCGCCAGCAGCTCCCCCCCTGACAGGGCGAGAAATGGCTACACCTTC.

The chain uses TRBV5-1 and TRBJ2-2, with 7 bases matching TRBD2. Per germline, CDR1 SGHRS and CDR2 YFSETQ. V lost 2 bases, J lost 2 bases, and 12 bases stayed unmatched. CDR3 size: 18 residues. This CDR3 is CASSFEPVRGVNTGELFF. DNA of the CDR3: TGCGCCAGCAGCTTCGAGCCGGTTCGGGGGGTAAACACCGGGGAGCTGTTTTTT.

This clone was observed a few times. J is TRBJ1-2 and V is TRBV21-1; the DNA was not used to check the table's D call, TRBD1. TRBV21-1 is a known pseudogene. The CDR3 length is 14 residues. The CDR3 region is CASSKALKATGRDF. The CDR3 DNA sequence: TGTGCCAGCAGCAAAGCGCTTAAGGCCACAGGGAGAGACTTC.

The chain uses TRBV19 and TRBJ2-2; tentatively, D is TRBD1 (5 bases). The CDR3 sequence is 13 residues long. Trimming removed 3 bases from V and 7 bases from J, with 9 bases in between. CDR1 and CDR2 (germline): LNHDA, SQIVND (reference sequence). As DNA, the CDR3 is TGTGCCAGTAGTATCCAGGGAAGCGGGGAGCTGTTTTTT. It encodes CASSIQGSGELFF. The whole variable domain, filled in from reference TRBV19 and TRBJ2-2, reads DGGITQSPKYLFRKEGQNVTLSCEQNLNHDAMYWYRQDPGQGLRLIYYSQIVNDFQKGDIAEGYSVSREKKESFPLTVTSAQKNPTAFYLCASSIQGSGELFFGEGSRLTVL.

This chain joins TRBV18 and TRBJ1-6; D remains ambiguous. The V and J ends lost 5 bases and 3 bases respectively, with 8 bases between them. This CDR3 region has 14 residues. Germline CDR1 and CDR2: KGHSH and LQKENI. The CDR3 is CASSKSNYNSPLHF. The CDR3 region has the DNA TGTGCCAGCTCAAAATCTAACTATAATTCACCCCTCCACTTT.

This chain links TRBV18 with TRBJ1-5; D is unclear. This CDR3 has 13 amino acids. Germline-derived CDR1 and CDR2 are KGHSH and LQKENI. The V and J ends lost 4 bases and 4 bases respectively, with 8 bases between them. The CDR3: CASSLSENQPQHF. CDR3 nucleotides: TGTGCCAGCTCACTTTCCGAGAATCAGCCCCAGCATTTT.

V is TRBV6-5 and J is TRBJ2-3; 8 positions agree with TRBD2. Germline CDR1 MNHEY, CDR2 SVGAGI. Trimming took 3 bases from V and 4 from J; bases not matched to a gene: 6. The CDR3 is made up of 15 amino acids. The CDR3 reads CASSYSGEGADTQYF. CDR3 nucleotide sequence: TGTGCCAGCAGTTATAGCGGGGAGGGGGCAGATACGCAGTATTTT.

V gene TRBV18 combines with J gene TRBJ1-1; D perhaps matches TRBD1 (6 bases). Trimming took off 6 bases at V and 1 base at J, with 9 bases between the two ends. The CDR3 is 13 residues long. The V gene's germline CDR1 is KGHSH and CDR2 LQKENI. The CDR3 DNA reads TGTGCCAGCTCGTCGACAGGGAACACTGAAGCTTTCTTT. This codes for CASSSTGNTEAFF.

The chain recombines TRBV7-8 with TRBJ2-2, with TRBD2 matching 11 bases. CDR1 is SGHVS, CDR2 FQNEAQ, per germline. CDR3 length equals 19 residues. Unmatched junction bases numbered 11, after V lost 5 bases and J lost 0 bases. The CDR3, as DNA: TGTGCCAGCAGCCCAAAGTGGCTAGCGGGGGGCACGAACACCGGGGAGCTGTTTTTT. Its protein product is CASSPKWLAGGTNTGELFF.

V and J are TRBV21-1 and TRBJ1-2. TRBV21-1 is annotated as a pseudogene. This CDR3 spans 15 amino acids. The CDR3 DNA reads as TGTGCCAGCAGCGATGGGTCGGGGGGACACTATGGCTACACCTTC. Translating gives CASSDGSGGHYGYTF.

V is TRBV5-1 and J is TRBJ2-3, with 9 bases identical to TRBD2. CDR3 length: 18 residues. Germline V gives CDR1 SGHRS, CDR2 YFSETQ. The V segment lost 1 base and the J segment 0 bases; nucleotides outside the gene matches: 9. This CDR3 reads CASSLKRLAGLSTDTQYF. In nucleotides, the CDR3 is TGCGCCAGCAGCTTGAAAAGGCTAGCGGGGCTTAGCACAGATACGCAGTATTTT. The full variable domain, completed using reference TRBV5-1 and TRBJ2-3, is KAGVTQTPRYLIKTRGQQVTLSCSPISGHRSVSWYQQTPGQGLQFLFEYFSETQRNKGNFPGRFSGRQFSNSRSEMNVSTLELGDSALYLCASSLKRLAGLSTDTQYFGPGTRLTVL.

A few counts support this clone. The V call is TRBV5-4, the J call TRBJ1-2; 9 bases are a match to TRBD1. Germline CDR1 and CDR2: SGHNT and YYREEE (reference sequence). Trimming cost V 5 bases and J 2 bases; bases outside gene matches: 10. This CDR3 comprises 16 residues. CDR3 DNA sequence: TGTGCCAGCAGTCCCGGGACAGGGATAGCGAACTATGGCTACACCTTC. It encodes CASSPGTGIANYGYTF.

V usage is TRBV18 and J usage is TRBJ1-5; no clear D gene. The CDR3 is made up of 15 amino acids. In germline, CDR1 is KGHSH, CDR2 LQKENI. V was cut by 2 bases and J by 3 bases, with 11 bases left in between. The CDR3 bases are TGTGCCAGCTCACCAGTGGCCTCTGACAATCAGCCCCAGCATTTT. This sequence encodes CASSPVASDNQPQHF.

The rearrangement links TRBV6-1 to TRBJ2-3; TRBD2 aligns across 7 bases. Looked up from germline, CDR1 is MNHNS and CDR2 is SASEGT. V trimming: 1 base; J trimming: 4 bases; junction bases outside the gene matches: 8. There are 16 residues in the CDR3. The CDR3 DNA is TGTGCCAGCAGTGAAGTAATGGGGGGAGGGGCAGATACGCAGTATTTT. It translates to CASSEVMGGGADTQYF.

The chain combines TRBV5-4 with TRBJ2-7; D possibly corresponds to TRBD1 (6 bases). Germline V gives CDR1 SGHNT, CDR2 YYREEE (reference sequence). The CDR3 has 15 amino acids. Trimming cost V 4 bases and J 0 bases, with 14 bases left between them. The CDR3 loop is CASSHRDTFSYEQYF. CDR3 DNA: TGTGCCAGCAGCCACAGGGACACTTTCTCCTACGAGCAGTACTTC.

A remark on this clone: This sample includes further DNA sequences coding for the same CDR3. Written as DNA, the CDR3 is TGCGCCAGCAGCTTGGCCGGGACAGAAAAAGAGACCCAGTACTTC. This translates into CASSLAGTEKETQYF. V gene TRBV5-1 combines with J gene TRBJ2-5, with 7 bases identical to TRBD1. J gave up 3 bases and V 0 bases, and 5 bases lay outside the gene matches. CDR3 size: 15 residues. Germline V gene sequence: CDR1 SGHRS, CDR2 YFSETQ. Full variable domain (rest looked up from reference TRBV5-1 and TRBJ2-5): KAGVTQTPRYLIKTRGQQVTLSCSPISGHRSVSWYQQTPGQGLQFLFEYFSETQRNKGNFPGRFSGRQFSNSRSEMNVSTLELGDSALYLCASSLAGTEKETQYFGPGTRLLVL.

The chain carries TRBV7-9 and TRBJ1-6, with 7 bases identical to TRBD1. J gave up 9 bases and V 4 bases, and 6 bases lay outside the gene matches. CDR3 length: 14 amino acids. Per germline, CDR1 SEHNR and CDR2 FQNEAQ (reference sequence). CDR3 amino acids: CASSSGDSRSPLHF. The CDR3 nucleotides are TGTGCCAGCAGCTCGGGGGACAGTCGTTCACCCCTCCACTTT. Together with reference TRBV7-9 and TRBJ1-6, the CDR3 gives the full variable domain: DTGVSQNPRHKITKRGQNVTFRCDPISEHNRLYWYRQTLGQGPEFLTYFQNEAQLEKSRLLSDRFSAERPKGSFSTLEIQRTEQGDSAMYLCASSSGDSRSPLHFGNGTRLTVT.

The rearrangement joins TRBV25-1 to TRBJ1-1; 7 bases line up with TRBD1. The CDR3 totals 15 residues. V was clipped by 2 bases and J by 0 bases; unmatched bases: 3. Germline assignment: CDR1 MGHDK and CDR2 SYGVNS. This CDR3 reads CASSEPGTVNTEAFF. The CDR3, as DNA: TGTGCCAGCAGTGAACCCGGGACAGTGAACACTGAAGCTTTCTTT.

This clone was seen once. This sequence joins TRBV10-1 and TRBJ2-5, with D possibly being TRBD2 (6 bases). The CDR3 covers 17 residues. Per the germline V gene, CDR1 is WNHNN and CDR2 is SYGVQD (reference sequence). Trimming took 0 bases from V and 1 from J, leaving 15 bases between them. CDR3 DNA: TGCGCCAGCAGTGAGTCCCCCCCGGGGGTTGGCCAAGAGACCCAGTACTTC. As protein: CASSESPPGVGQETQYF.

V and J are TRBV11-3 and TRBJ2-5, with 13 positions matching TRBD2. With V trimmed by 4 bases and J by 4 bases, 3 bases remained unmatched. The CDR3 loop spans 15 amino acids. Per the germline V gene, CDR1 is SGHNT and CDR2 is YENEEA. CDR3 DNA: TGTGCCAGCAGCTCCCGGACTAGCGGGGGAGAGACCCAGTACTTC. It encodes CASSSRTSGGETQYF.

V usage is TRBV10-2 and J usage is TRBJ1-5; no clear D. Germline CDR1 WSHSY, CDR2 SAAADI. V lost 6 bases and J 7 bases, leaving 16 bases between the germline ends. This CDR3 contains 14 residues. CDR3 protein: CASRGFKDLQPQHF. In DNA form, the CDR3 reads TGCGCCAGCAGGGGGTTTAAGGACTTGCAGCCCCAGCATTTT.